Given below is one T cell receptor (beta chain) in context. No cognate antigen has been identified for it. No quality values exist for individual bases; no much larger clone is one base distant. This sample stems from a study of cytomegalovirus exposure and HLA in healthy donors (dated by TCRdb to about 2017). Describing the broader study: According to an earlier analysis of several hundred of the donors, about 179 million T cells yielded roughly 110 million unique TCR beta sequences and 250 to 350 Gb of sequence data. The study aimed to test whether signatures of past pathogen exposure could be identified by cataloging public T cell receptors. Both class I and class II loci were covered by HLA typing, at four-digit resolution. Several DR-DQ haplotypes were treated as single units for association and clustering because of strong linkage in the cohort. Besides the first cohort of roughly 700 subjects, a separate validation cohort made up of 95 to 150 different subjects was used. The study profiled the T cell repertoires of approximately 700 subjects by immunosequencing and related them to cytomegalovirus serostatus. The number of typed donors differed by locus: roughly 629-640 for A, B, C, DRB1 and DQB1; some 540 for DQA1; about 600 for DPA1; and roughly 450 for DPB1. A later analysis re-examined previously published TCR beta repertoires from more than 600 donors and added high-resolution HLA genotyping to investigate patterns of TCR occurrence. An early release covering 500 to 750 HLA-typed donors comprised 300 to 350 gigabases of sequencing data and around 85 million unique TCR sequences. An earlier analysis of a few hundred of the donors applied high-throughput TCR beta sequencing to assess whether each TCR beta V gene segment acted as functional or pseudogenic. Genome-wide SNP genotypes for about three fifths of the roughly 670 donors were used in a later genetic analysis, which treated that subset as a discovery cohort. Alongside the repertoire data, information on donor age, sex, ethnicity and CMV serostatus was compiled. Rather than using new phenotypic data, the later analysis identified candidate immune exposures from TCR beta sequences and from how often those sequences occurred across donors. On average, around 200,000 unique TCR beta nucleotide sequences were sequenced per donor among about 400 genotyped donors of the cohort, with roughly 18% of those sequences being non-productive. All discovery cohort repertoires had been generated on a single sequencing platform. The genetic ancestry cluster associated with self-reported Caucasian donors included around four fifths of the 350 to 500 genotyped donors. High-throughput TCR immunosequencing, statistical association of individual TCRs with disease status, and machine learning were combined to predict cytomegalovirus infection status.

The cohort consisted of 670 or so healthy bone marrow donors. At the time of sampling, every cohort member was nominally healthy, though immune exposures that went unrecorded were likely present. The donor was CMV seropositive and belonged to the group of 250 to 300 seropositive cohort members. A peripheral blood sample was collected from each donor, and TCR beta sequencing was performed on peripheral blood mononuclear cells. Genomic DNA was extracted from the blood cell samples with the Qiagen DNeasy Blood Extraction Kit. The protocol used for the library was the immunoSEQ multiplex PCR assay. A mixture of 60 forward primers for TCR Vbeta segments and 13 reverse primers for TCR Jbeta segments was used in the multiplex PCR. A multiplex PCR assay on genomic DNA amplified the CDR3 region of rearranged TCR beta genes. On the Illumina HiSeq System, the amplified TCR beta libraries were sequenced as 87-base-pair reads. The original methods were these. In a later analysis, some 80 million unique TCR beta chains were counted across the 500 to 850 repertoires, and some 10 million of these chains were shared by at least two donors. Raw reads were error-corrected and collapsed into unique sequences by a nearest-neighbor algorithm in which closely related sequences were merged to remove PCR and sequencing errors. CDR3 sequences were aligned to IMGT reference sequences to assign V, D and J gene segments. For a sequence to be retained, a match of at least six nucleotides to both a V gene segment and a J gene segment was required. Rearrangements were called productive when the CDR3 lacked stop codons and stayed in frame with V and J; all others were non-productive. Following IMGT convention, CDR3 was defined as the stretch from the second conserved V-encoded cysteine up to the conserved J-encoded phenylalanine. The earlier analysis of fewer than 750 of the donors excluded sequences that lacked an unambiguous match to a single V gene segment. In an earlier analysis of 587 of the donors, a V segment was called functional when productive rearrangements were above 56.7%, and segregating when the standard deviation between donors exceeded 5%. A statistical classification framework was built for diagnosing cytomegalovirus status from the catalog of TCR beta chain sequences. In a later analysis, V and J genes were assigned by comparing TCR nucleotide sequences against IMGT/GENE-DB human TR gene sequences. In a later analysis, CDR3 sequences and most-parsimonious VDJ recombination scenarios were assigned using the TCRdist pipeline. In a later analysis, each TCR beta chain was defined by its CDR3 amino acid sequence together with its V-gene family, and reads without a unique V-gene family were excluded. As a way to deal with suspected cross-contamination and a sequencing artifact, a later analysis dropped 500 to 700 nucleotide sequences that were highly shared and had low generation probability. In a later analysis, a clonal expansion index was calculated for each public chain from normalized within-repertoire ranks of inferred template counts. In a later analysis, generation probabilities were computed with a VDJ recombination model fitted to out-of-frame rearrangements, and the resulting probabilities were checked against IGoR. A later analysis scored TCR-TCR, TCR-HLA and TCR-CMV co-occurrence with hypergeometric tests, applying a repertoire-size bias correction to TCR pairs. In a later analysis, false discovery rates were estimated by permuting HLA or CMV assignments 20 times. In a later analysis, co-occurring TCRs were grouped using DBSCAN, with TCRdist sequence similarity added in when clustering inside HLA-allele-positive subsets. Repertoires with fewer than 30,000 or more than 120,000 public chains were left out of co-occurrence clustering, as were a few repertoires with anomalous nucleotide sharing. The immuneACCESS repertoire file appears here via TCRdb, limited to in-frame rearrangements. These files lack a portion of the clones; in checked studies, under half of the deficit traces to unresolved V genes, and the cause of the others is not known. Clonal size and the V and J genes are those of that table, whereas D and trimming came from the DNA. The sample table records about 120,000 clones; more than 60% of these occur just once. Approximately 9.6% of the sample is in the top ten clones.

Study-wide conclusions, independent of this receptor: The cohort was sequenced for TCR beta chains only, and without alpha or paired-chain data the features that could be detected were limited. A few of the identified cytomegalovirus-associated TCR beta chains were confirmed in vitro to be specific for cytomegalovirus antigens. When HLA alleles, especially DR and DQ, strongly co-occurred, attributing TCR associations to individual alleles was difficult. About 17 rarely observed V segments, including chromosome 9 orphons, were excluded from the earlier analysis of approximately 600 of the donors because counts were too low. HLA typing was unavailable for some donors at each locus, so association tests used only the typed subset. A further reported finding was that TCR beta sequences accurately predicted the HLA-A and HLA-B alleles for most subjects in the first cohort. The authors suggested that the approach could potentially be generalized to other disease states and immunological phenotypes. Cytomegalovirus status was reported to be diagnosed by the classifier with high specificity and sensitivity in both the original and validation cohorts. Correlated functional status among segregating V segments might be attributable to linkage disequilibrium, but an unknown experimental factor could not be ruled out. Most TCR sequences were seen in very few donors, while some public TCRs were found in many individuals. In a later genetic analysis, fewer N-insertions in productive TCRs were reported among donors in an Asian-associated ancestry cluster than the 666-donor mean. A later genetic analysis associated a missense DCLRE1C variant with V-gene and J-gene trimming of TCR beta chains, and an independent cohort replicated the association. According to a later analysis, most CMV-associated TCR beta chains appeared to be HLA-restricted, and the HLA associations seemed to be driven largely by CMV exposure. In an earlier analysis of 587 of the donors, most TCR beta V segments appeared in productive rearrangements about 87% or about 30% of the time, broadly matching IMGT annotations. The only immune exposure information available for the cohort was CMV serostatus. Sequencing depth was assumed to be roughly uniform across donors in the presence/absence analyses, though that assumption may not hold. In a later analysis, HLA-associated TCR beta chains showed more clonal expansion and lower generation probabilities than non-associated chains that were equally common. The study gave a list of 150 to 200 TCR beta chains associated with cytomegalovirus. In a later analysis, several top co-occurrence clusters were reported to appear linked to parvovirus B19, influenza, CMV and Epstein-Barr virus. The sequencing pipeline was judged likely to have produced a cluster of highly shared sequence variants as a technical artifact. A later analysis associated 15,000 or so TCR beta sequences with specific HLA alleles at a false discovery rate of 0.05. A later analysis found that TCR association rates varied across HLA loci, with DRB1 alleles showing the most associated TCRs and HLA-C alleles the fewest.

The receptor was isolated from a woman aged 45-60 years in good health and CMV-seropositive. Sequenced input: PBMCs.

The encoded CDR3 is CASSLAAGAGPYEQYF. The sequence in DNA is TGCGCCAGCAGCTTGGCGGCAGGGGCAGGGCCCTACGAGCAGTACTTC. Recombination linked TRBV5-1 to TRBJ2-7; tentative D gene TRBD1, with 6 bases matching. Reading the germline V gene gives CDR1 SGHRS and CDR2 YFSETQ. The junction carries 15 bases between V and J, which are trimmed by 0 bases and 2 bases respectively. The CDR3 has 16 amino acids, counting the end cysteine and phenylalanine. The entry retains the CDR3 DNA only, 48 bases that are in frame from base 1.